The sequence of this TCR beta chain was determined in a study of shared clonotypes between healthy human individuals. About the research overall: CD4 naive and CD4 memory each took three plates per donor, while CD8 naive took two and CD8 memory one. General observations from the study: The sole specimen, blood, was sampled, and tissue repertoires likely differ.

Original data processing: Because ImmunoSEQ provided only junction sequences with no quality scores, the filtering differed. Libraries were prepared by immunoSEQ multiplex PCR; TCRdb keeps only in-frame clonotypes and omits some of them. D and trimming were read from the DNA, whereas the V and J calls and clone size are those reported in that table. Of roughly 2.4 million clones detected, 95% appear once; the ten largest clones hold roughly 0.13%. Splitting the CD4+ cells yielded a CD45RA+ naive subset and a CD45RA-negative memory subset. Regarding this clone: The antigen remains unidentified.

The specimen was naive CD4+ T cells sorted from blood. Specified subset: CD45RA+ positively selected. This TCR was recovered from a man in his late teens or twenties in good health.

This CDR3 reads CATSRDYGAGDEQFF. The CDR3 DNA sequence: TGTGCCACCAGCAGAGATTACGGGGCCGGGGATGAGCAGTTCTTC. The gene calls are TRBV15 and TRBJ2-1; D possibly uses TRBD1 or TRBD2 (5 bases each). From germline, CDR1 is LNHNV and CDR2 YYDKDF (reference sequence). V was pared by 0 bases and J by 8 bases, with 14 bases between. This CDR3 is 15 amino acids long.